Sequencing of this T cell receptor beta chain was carried out in a study of cytomegalovirus exposure and HLA in healthy donors. Whole-study findings and limits: Only CMV serostatus was available as immune exposure information. Later analysis identified several of the most significant clusters that appeared linked to common viral pathogens.

This clone has only one observation. Its antigen is currently unknown. With 60 Vbeta and 13 Jbeta primers, the PCR was carried out. Here immunoSEQ multiplex PCR was the method, and the copy in TCRdb shows in-frame clones only, minus some. The table records roughly 100,000 clones, roughly 80% of them present only once. Though nominally healthy at sampling, donors likely had unrecorded immune exposures. Germline V gene sequence: CDR1 SQVTM, CDR2 ANQGSEA. After removal of 6 bases from V and 4 bases from J, the junction contained 6 bases not matched to a gene. The CDR3 length is 13 residues. Sample: PBMCs. The genes are TRBV29-1 and TRBJ1-1; 9 bases agree with TRBD1. The clonotype comes from a human donor in good health. The CDR3 DNA reads as TGCAGCGTGCACGACAGGGGGGGCACTGAAGCTTTCTTT. Protein product: CSVHDRGGTEAFF.